This T cell receptor (beta chain) appears in the sequencing data of a study of T cell repertoires in aging, cancer and after chemotherapy. On the study more broadly: Over several months to years, re-sampled healthy donor repertoires clearly shared clones.

Trimming removed 0 bases from V and 8 bases from J; junction bases left unmatched: 18. The CDR3 covers 19 residues. Germline CDR1 LGHNA, CDR2 YSLEER. A word on this clonotype: Its antigen is currently unknown.

Study-level results: Compared with age-matched healthy donors, untreated hematological or solid cancer patients showed higher blood TCR clonality. The repertoire data cannot show anything about immunological memory following chemotherapy.

TRB rearrangements spanning V, D and J were amplified using mixed TRB-A/B primers. TCRdb recomputed calls from the multiplex PCR reads with MiXCR, one row per CDR3 protein. Of roughly 8,600 distinct CDR3 sequences listed, under 35% are singletons. Peripheral blood genomic DNA, not sorted cells or RNA, was the template. The sequencing sample was made of blood. The chain carries TRBV4-3 and TRBJ1-4; 7 positions match TRBD1. This TCR was sampled from a human donor in good health. Here the CDR3 DNA reads TGCGCCAGCAGCCAAGAAATTCAACGGGGAACAGGGGTCGGGGAAAAACTGTTTTTT. Its protein is CASSQEIQRGTGVGEKLFF.